The TCR beta chain under discussion was sequenced for a study of T cell responses to AZD1222 COVID-19 vaccine. Study findings and constraints: Donors in the cohort were predominantly white British and more often female, and clonal diversity was possibly underestimated. In the spike-specific TCR repertoire, nearly half reportedly target unmutated variant regions.

Generated by immunoSEQ multiplex PCR, the TCRdb table keeps only in-frame clones and is missing some. Counted here are 180,000 or so clones, about 88% occurring once; the ten biggest clones make up roughly a quarter. Comments on this clone: The antigen remains undetermined.

The CDR3 extends over 15 amino acids. The V gene's germline CDR1 is LNHDA and CDR2 SQIVND (reference sequence). Trimming took 9 bases from V and 8 from J, leaving 22 bases between them. V usage is TRBV19 and J usage is TRBJ1-4; weak D call: TRBD1 (5 bases). This receptor was obtained from an adult who received the AZD1222 COVID-19 vaccine. The input for sequencing was peripheral blood, taken 28 days after the second AZD1222 dose. This chain's CDR3 is CASRLSGTGVEKLFF. CDR3 DNA sequence: TGTGCCAGCCGTCTTTCCGGGACGGGGGTGGAAAAACTGTTTTTT.